These 4 T cell receptor beta chains were sequenced from one sample in a study of graft-versus-host responses after intestinal transplantation. Data came from immunoSEQ multiplex PCR; TCRdb stores just in-frame clones and leaves some out. The sample lists roughly 3,900 clones; 20% to 25% were seen once. This specimen was alloreactive CD4+ T cells from a mixed lymphocyte reaction culture, taken before transplantation. The subset is: CFSE-low proliferating T cells sorted from roughly six-day pre-transplant mixed lymphocyte reaction (GvH or HvG direction). The receptors shown here come from a human patient who was an organ donor for intestinal transplantation.

In its sample, this clone is medium-sized. The chain is built from TRBV5-4 and TRBJ2-3; TRBD2 agrees at 11 bases. Trimming took 4 bases from V and 0 from J; bases not matched to a gene: 7. Per the germline V gene, CDR1 is SGHNT and CDR2 is YYREEE (reference sequence). This CDR3 is 17 amino acids long. The CDR3 loop is CASSPWTSGFSTDTQYF. The CDR3 DNA is TGTGCCAGCAGCCCCTGGACTAGCGGGTTTAGCACAGATACGCAGTATTTT.

The sample holds a few counts of this clone. The chain uses TRBV6-1 and TRBJ1-2; D gene uncertain. Germline CDR1 reads MNHNS; CDR2 reads SASEGT. The CDR3 length is 15 residues. Trimming removed 4 bases at V and 1 base at J, with 13 bases between. Written as DNA, the CDR3 is TGTGCCAGCAGTGCCGTACTCTCAATTAACTATGGCTACACCTTC. Translating gives CASSAVLSINYGYTF.

By share of the sample, this clone is medium-sized. The chain carries TRBV30 and TRBJ1-1, with D perhaps TRBD1 (5 bases). From germline, CDR1 is GTSNPN and CDR2 SVGIG (reference sequence). Trimming cost V 2 bases and J 7 bases, with 11 bases left between them. This CDR3 region has 12 residues. CDR3 bases: TGTGCCTGGAGTCGTGGGGCCGGTGAAGCTTTCTTT. Residues: CAWSRGAGEAFF.

This clone is medium-sized. Different DNA sequences within this sample yield the same CDR3. This rearrangement joins TRBV18 to TRBJ2-2; the D is unclear. Germline V gives CDR1 KGHSH, CDR2 LQKENI. The V gene lost 1 base and the J gene lost 1 base, with 4 bases spanning the gap. This CDR3 has 14 amino acids. The CDR3 DNA is TGTGCCAGCTCACCACGGCAGAACACCGGGGAGCTGTTTTTT. Protein product: CASSPRQNTGELFF. The whole variable domain, remainder taken from reference TRBV18 and TRBJ2-2, is NAGVMQNPRHLVRRRGQEARLRCSPMKGHSHVYWYRQLPEEGLKFMVYLQKENIIDESGMPKERFSAEFPKEGPSILRIQQVVRGDSAAYFCASSPRQNTGELFFGEGSRLTVL.